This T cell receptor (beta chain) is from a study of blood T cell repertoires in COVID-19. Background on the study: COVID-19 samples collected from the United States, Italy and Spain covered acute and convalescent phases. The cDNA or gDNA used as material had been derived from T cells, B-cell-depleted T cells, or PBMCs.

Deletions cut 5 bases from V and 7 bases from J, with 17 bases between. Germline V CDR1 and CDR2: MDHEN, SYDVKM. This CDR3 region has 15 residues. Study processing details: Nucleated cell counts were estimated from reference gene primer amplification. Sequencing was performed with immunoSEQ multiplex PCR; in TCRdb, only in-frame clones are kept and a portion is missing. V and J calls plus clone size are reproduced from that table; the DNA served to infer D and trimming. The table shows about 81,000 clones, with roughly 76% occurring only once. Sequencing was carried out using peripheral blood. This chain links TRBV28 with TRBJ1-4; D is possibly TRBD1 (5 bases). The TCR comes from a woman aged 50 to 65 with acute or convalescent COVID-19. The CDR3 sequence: CASSPPGGRVEKLFF. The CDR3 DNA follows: TGTGCCAGCAGTCCCCCCGGGGGAAGGGTTGAAAAACTGTTTTTT.